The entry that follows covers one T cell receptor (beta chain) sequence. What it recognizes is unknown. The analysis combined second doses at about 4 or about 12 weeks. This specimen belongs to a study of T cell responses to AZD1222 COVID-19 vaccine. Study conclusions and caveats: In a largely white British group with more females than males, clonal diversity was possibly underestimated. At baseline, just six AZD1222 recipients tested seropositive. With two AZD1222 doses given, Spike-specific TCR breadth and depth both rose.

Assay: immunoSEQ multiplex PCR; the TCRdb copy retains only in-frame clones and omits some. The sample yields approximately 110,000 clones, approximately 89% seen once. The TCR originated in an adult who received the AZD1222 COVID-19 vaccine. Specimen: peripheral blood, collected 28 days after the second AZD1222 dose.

CDR3 DNA sequence: TGTGCCAGCAGAAGGACAGGGGGTGAAAAACTGTTTTTT. Amino acids: CASRRTGGEKLFF. The chain is built from TRBV27 and TRBJ1-4, with TRBD1 matching over 10 bases. CDR3 length: 13 residues. The germline CDR1 and CDR2 sequences are MNHEY and SMNVEV (reference sequence). J was trimmed by 7 bases and V by 6 bases; bases with no gene match: 2.